Listed here are 11 T cell receptor beta chains from one sample, sequenced in a study of cytomegalovirus exposure and HLA in healthy donors. The primer mix had 60 Vbeta and 13 Jbeta primers. The assay was immunoSEQ multiplex PCR, and TCRdb's table has in-frame clones only and misses some. Found here are about 150,000 clones, under 80% of them singletons; the top ten hold approximately 2.1%. Sequencing was done on a sample of PBMCs. These receptors were obtained from a man younger than 40 in good health and CMV-seronegative.

The chain employs TRBV6-1 and TRBJ2-7, with a weak D call TRBD1 (7 bases). V lost 2 bases, J lost 3 bases, and 17 bases lay in between. This CDR3 has 16 residues. Germline V CDR1 and CDR2: MNHNS, SASEGT. This CDR3 reads CASSEFSGQGGYEQYF. The CDR3 region has the DNA TGTGCCAGCAGTGAATTCTCCGGCCAGGGGGGCTACGAGCAGTACTTC.

The chain uses TRBV5-1 and TRBJ2-7; 7 positions agree with TRBD1. From germline, CDR1 is SGHRS and CDR2 YFSETQ. V trimming: 4 bases; J trimming: 6 bases; junction bases outside the gene matches: 4. CDR3 size: 12 residues. The CDR3 nucleotides are TGCGCCAGCAGCACGACAGGGTCCGAGCAGTACTTC. This encodes CASSTTGSEQYF.

The V gene is TRBV13, the J gene TRBJ2-5; no firm D call. This CDR3 has 13 residues. V was cut by 0 bases and J by 5 bases, with 7 bases left in between. The germline gives CDR1 PRHDT, CDR2 FYEKMQ (reference sequence). The CDR3 coding sequence is TGTGCCAGCAGCTTAGGTCAGGCGGAGACCCAGTACTTC. Protein product: CASSLGQAETQYF.

CDR3 in DNA: TGTGCCAGTAGCCAGACTAGCGGGGTTCTAGATACGCAGTATTTT. It is translated as CASSQTSGVLDTQYF. The genes are TRBV19 and TRBJ2-3; 11 positions match TRBD2. The CDR3 covers 15 residues. The ends lost 6 bases at V and 5 bases at J; junction bases unmatched: 7. Per the germline V gene, CDR1 is LNHDA and CDR2 is SQIVND (reference sequence).

This sequence joins TRBV7-2 and TRBJ2-1, with TRBD2 identical over 9 bases. Trimming cost V 3 bases and J 7 bases; bases outside gene matches: 4. The germline V gene encodes CDR1 SGHTA and CDR2 FQGNSA. The length of the CDR3 is 14 residues. The CDR3 is CASSFPAGGNEQFF. The CDR3 DNA sequence: TGTGCCAGCAGCTTCCCGGCGGGGGGGAATGAGCAGTTCTTC.

The chain joins TRBV11-3 to TRBJ1-1; 9 bases are shared with TRBD1. Germline V CDR1 and CDR2: SGHNT, YENEEA. V was clipped by 5 bases and J by 7 bases; unmatched bases: 2. CDR3 size: 12 residues. Here the CDR3 reads CASSATGGEAFF. The CDR3 bases are TGTGCCAGCAGCGCGACAGGGGGTGAAGCTTTCTTT.

The chain is built from TRBV5-1 and TRBJ2-3; a weak D match, TRBD1 (6 bases). There are 15 residues in the CDR3. Germline lookup yields CDR1 SGHRS and CDR2 YFSETQ. V was pared by 1 base and J by 0 bases, with 9 bases between. CDR3 region: CASSLWDTSTDTQYF. CDR3 bases: TGCGCCAGCAGCTTGTGGGACACGAGCACAGATACGCAGTATTTT.

The chain joins TRBV28 to TRBJ2-5; possible D gene TRBD1, 5 bases. The CDR3 loop spans 16 amino acids. The V and J ends lost 1 base and 5 bases respectively, with 17 bases between them. Germline assignment: CDR1 MDHEN and CDR2 SYDVKM. The CDR3 protein is CASSLYSSRAGETQYF. CDR3 nucleotides: TGTGCCAGCAGTTTATACTCCAGCAGGGCCGGGGAGACCCAGTACTTC. The full variable domain, with the rest looked up from reference TRBV28 and TRBJ2-5, is DVKVTQSSRYLVKRTGEKVFLECVQDMDHENMFWYRQDPGLGLRLIYFSYDVKMKEKGDIPEGYSVSREKKERFSLILESASTNQTSMYLCASSLYSSRAGETQYFGPGTRLLVL.

The chain has TRBV5-6 and TRBJ1-1; D call uncertain. Germline assignment: CDR1 SGHDT and CDR2 YYEEEE. V shed 0 bases and J shed 6 bases, with 9 bases lying between them. The CDR3 has 13 residues. CDR3 residues: CASSLGLGAEAFF. The CDR3 DNA reads as TGTGCCAGCAGCTTGGGTCTCGGGGCTGAAGCTTTCTTT.

This rearrangement joins TRBV30 to TRBJ2-1; 8 nucleotides agree with TRBD2. This CDR3 spans 14 amino acids. After removal of 4 bases from V and 10 bases from J, the junction contained 12 bases not matched to a gene. From germline, CDR1 is GTSNPN and CDR2 SVGIG (reference sequence). CDR3 protein: CAWTQAGALKEQFF. In DNA form, the CDR3 reads TGTGCCTGGACCCAAGCGGGGGCCCTGAAGGAGCAGTTCTTC.

The chain is built from TRBV6-1 and TRBJ2-5, with D possibly matching TRBD1 (5 bases). V lost 1 base to trimming and J lost 5 bases, with 11 bases between them. CDR3 length equals 14 residues. Germline CDR1 and CDR2: MNHNS and SASEGT. CDR3: CASSEGGLGETQYF. The CDR3 coding sequence is TGTGCCAGCAGTGAAGGGGGCCTGGGGGAGACCCAGTACTTC.